These T cell receptor beta chains were read from a single sample in a study. TCRdb reprocessed the reads via MiXCR and lists one record per CDR3 protein. Of around 4,000 distinct CDR3 sequences listed, 9.5% are singletons. The sequenced sample consisted of CD4+ T cells from peripheral blood. These receptors all come from a human donor with rheumatoid arthritis. CDR3s include the opening cysteine and the closing phenylalanine or tryptophan. D genes are given only for firm matches. Only part of the rows carry a size: once, few, many, or a class if the clone is expanded.

length	D	size	V	J	CDR3	DNA
15	.	many	TRBV18	TRBJ2-7	CASSPGETESYEQYF	TGTGCCAGCTCACCGGGTGAAACGGAGTCCTACGAGCAGTACTTC
12	.	medium-sized	TRBV29-1	TRBJ2-7	CSVARTPNEQYF	TGCAGCGTAGCCCGGACCCCCAACGAGCAGTACTTC
16	.	few	TRBV19	TRBJ1-5	CASDPRDIVSNQPQHF	TGTGCCAGCGACCCTCGGGACATCGTTAGCAATCAGCCCCAGCATTTT
14	.	many	TRBV20-1	TRBJ2-3	CSAPGDALGDTQYF	TGCAGTGCTCCCGGGGACGCCCTGGGAGATACGCAGTATTTT
12	.	medium-sized	TRBV6-1	TRBJ2-1	CASRGPRNEQFF	TGTGCCAGCAGGGGGCCACGGAATGAGCAGTTCTTC
15	TRBD2	medium-sized	TRBV5-1	TRBJ2-7	CASSFLAGVEYEQYF	TGCGCCAGCAGCTTCCTAGCGGGAGTTGAATACGAGCAGTACTTC
15	TRBD2	medium-sized	TRBV5-1	TRBJ2-5	CASSLVSGSGETQYF	TGCGCCAGCAGCTTGGTTAGCGGGAGTGGAGAGACCCAGTACTTC
13	.	medium-sized	TRBV27	TRBJ2-3	CASKRVSTDTQYF	TGTGCCAGCAAGAGGGTTAGCACAGATACGCAGTATTTT
14	.	many	TRBV28	TRBJ1-5	CASSRTIGNQPQHF	TGTGCCAGCAGTAGGACGATTGGCAATCAGCCCCAGCATTTT
14	.	medium-sized	TRBV5-1	TRBJ2-3	CASRKGGVTDTQYF	TGCGCCAGCAGAAAAGGCGGGGTGACAGATACGCAGTATTTT
14	.	many	TRBV12-3/TRBV12-4	TRBJ1-1	CASRRGELNTEAFF	TGTGCCAGCAGGCGGGGAGAACTGAACACTGAAGCTTTCTTT
14	.	medium-sized	TRBV18	TRBJ2-7	CASSPGFLRYEQYF	TGTGCCAGCTCACCAGGTTTCCTCAGATACGAGCAGTACTTC
11	.	once	TRBV7-2	TRBJ2-3	CASHLLGTQYF	TGTGCCAGCCATTTATTGGGCACGCAGTATTTT
16	TRBD1	many	TRBV6-6	TRBJ1-1	CASSDPRNRGSSEAFF	TGTGCCAGCAGTGACCCGCGGAACAGGGGAAGTAGTGAAGCTTTCTTT
12	.	many	TRBV5-1	TRBJ1-2	CASSGENYGYTF	TGCGCCAGCTCAGGGGAAAACTATGGCTACACCTTC
13	.	medium-sized	TRBV19	TRBJ1-1	CASGDGVNTEAFF	TGTGCCAGTGGGGACGGGGTGAACACTGAAGCTTTCTTT
12	.	.	TRBV4-1	TRBJ1-6	CASSLMGVPLHF	TGCGCCAGCAGCCTCATGGGGGTCCCCCTCCACTTT
13	TRBD1	medium-sized	TRBV2	TRBJ2-5	CASRGTGEETQYF	TGTGCCAGCAGGGGGACAGGGGAAGAGACCCAGTACTTC
13	.	medium-sized	TRBV7-6	TRBJ2-1	CASSLQGPNEQFF	TGTGCCAGCAGCTTACAGGGTCCCAATGAGCAGTTCTTC
15	TRBD2	medium-sized	TRBV11-3	TRBJ2-2	CASSPIAGRAGELFF	TGTGCCAGCAGCCCCATAGCGGGAAGGGCCGGGGAGCTGTTTTTT
16	.	.	TRBV19	TRBJ1-6	CASTLQGAGNNSPLHF	TGTGCCAGTACCCTCCAAGGGGCAGGGAATAATTCACCCCTCCACTTT
16	TRBD2	medium-sized	TRBV3-1	TRBJ2-3	CASSQARLARRDTQYF	TGTGCCAGCAGCCAAGCGCGACTAGCAAGACGGGATACGCAGTATTTT
14	.	medium-sized	TRBV5-1	TRBJ2-3	CASSLGDAADTQYF	TGCGCCAGCAGCTTGGGGGACGCAGCAGATACGCAGTATTTT
14	.	many	TRBV5-1	TRBJ2-7	CASSLLGSPYEQYF	TGCGCCAGCAGCTTGCTAGGATCACCCTACGAGCAGTACTTC
12	.	medium-sized	TRBV29-1	TRBJ2-5	CSAGKGEETQYF	TGCAGCGCTGGCAAGGGAGAAGAGACCCAGTACTTC
14	TRBD2	medium-sized	TRBV6-1	TRBJ2-5	CASIRLAGDETQYF	TGTGCCAGCATTCGGCTAGCGGGAGATGAGACCCAGTACTTC
15	TRBD1	medium-sized	TRBV7-6	TRBJ1-1	CASRQGTGERTEAFF	TGTGCCAGCAGGCAAGGGACAGGGGAACGCACTGAAGCTTTCTTT
14	TRBD2	medium-sized	TRBV20-1	TRBJ2-1	CSAAGPSGTNEQFF	TGCAGTGCTGCGGGCCCTAGCGGGACGAATGAGCAGTTCTTC
13	.	medium-sized	TRBV3-1	TRBJ2-1	CASSPRIRNEQFF	TGTGCCAGCAGCCCGCGAATCCGCAATGAGCAGTTCTTC
15	TRBD1	medium-sized	TRBV4-1	TRBJ2-6	CASRERDRAANVLTF	TGCGCCAGCAGGGAAAGGGACAGGGCAGCCAACGTCCTGACTTTC
15	.	medium-sized	TRBV10-2	TRBJ1-5	CASSEVQGGNQPQHF	TGCGCCAGCAGTGAAGTACAGGGCGGCAATCAGCCCCAGCATTTT
10	.	many	TRBV20-1	TRBJ2-1	CSVGYNEQFF	TGCAGTGTAGGATACAATGAGCAGTTCTTC
16	.	many	TRBV19	TRBJ1-5	CASSKEGANYNQPQHF	TGTGCCAGTAGCAAGGAGGGAGCAAATTACAATCAGCCCCAGCATTTT
18	.	few	TRBV12-3/TRBV12-4	TRBJ2-2	CASSGVGALARNTGELFF	TGTGCCAGCAGCGGGGTGGGTGCTCTAGCTCGGAACACCGGGGAGCTGTTTTTT
13	.	.	TRBV21-1	TRBJ2-5	CAIPRDSQETQYF	TGTGCCATCCCGAGAGACAGCCAAGAGACCCAGTACTTC
15	TRBD2	many	TRBV7-3	TRBJ2-7	CASSLAAGGSYEQYF	TGTGCCAGCAGCTTAGCGGCGGGAGGCTCCTACGAGCAGTACTTC
15	.	medium-sized	TRBV20-1	TRBJ2-3	CSARDGAGSTDTQYF	TGCAGTGCTAGAGATGGGGCTGGTAGCACAGATACGCAGTATTTT
14	TRBD1	many	TRBV7-8	TRBJ1-1	CASSLLPGQGLAFF	TGTGCCAGCAGCTTACTTCCGGGACAGGGTTTAGCTTTCTTT
15	TRBD2	many	TRBV12-3/TRBV12-4	TRBJ2-1	CASTLLAGSYNEQFF	TGTGCCAGCACCCTCCTAGCGGGAAGCTACAATGAGCAGTTCTTC
17	TRBD2	medium-sized	TRBV5-1	TRBJ2-1	CASSLVPTSANYNEQFF	TGCGCCAGCAGCTTGGTCCCGACTAGCGCAAACTACAATGAGCAGTTCTTC
15	.	.	TRBV10-3	TRBJ1-2	CAIRALQGANYGYTF	TGTGCCATCAGGGCATTACAGGGCGCTAACTATGGCTACACCTTC
14	.	few	TRBV3-1	TRBJ2-3	CASSQREGVGTQYF	TGTGCCAGCAGCCAGCGGGAAGGCGTAGGTACGCAGTATTTT
19	TRBD1	medium-sized	TRBV7-9	TRBJ2-1	CASSLADRENPKSYNEQFF	TGTGCCAGCAGCTTAGCGGACAGGGAAAACCCAAAATCCTACAATGAGCAGTTCTTC
14	.	many	TRBV7-2	TRBJ2-1	CASSLSGSYNEQFF	TGTGCCAGCAGCTTAAGTGGCTCCTACAATGAGCAGTTCTTC
15	.	medium-sized	TRBV27	TRBJ1-1	CASSPHRVPDTEAFF	TGTGCCAGCAGTCCGCACCGGGTCCCAGACACTGAAGCTTTCTTT